Listed here are 10 T cell receptor beta chains from one sample, sequenced in a study of sequential checkpoint blockade in melanoma. Treatment defined: randomized to nivolumab then ipilimumab (arm A) or the reverse (arm B). Sequencing used immunoSEQ multiplex PCR; TCRdb keeps in-frame clones, though not all of them. Of 25,000 to 30,000 clones detected, roughly four fifths appear once; the ten largest clones hold 22%. The specimen comprised CD8+ T cells sorted from blood (inferred from file names), sampled from a patient given nivolumab and ipilimumab in sequence. The receptors shown here come from a human donor with melanoma.

The rearrangement uses TRBV15 and TRBJ1-5; 7 positions match TRBD1. J gave up 2 bases and V 5 bases, and 3 bases lay outside the gene matches. Germline V gene lookup returns CDR1 LNHNV and CDR2 YYDKDF (reference sequence). The CDR3 is 14 residues long. The CDR3: CATSGDRGNQPQHF. In nucleotides, the CDR3 is TGTGCCACCAGCGGCGACAGGGGCAATCAGCCCCAGCATTTT.

This sequence joins TRBV21-1 and TRBJ1-4; the table's D call TRBD1 went unverified against the DNA. TRBV21-1 is recorded as a pseudogene. The CDR3 runs 14 residues. The DNA of the CDR3 is TGTGCCAGCACCGCAGATTCAACTAATGAAAAACTGTTTTTT. Protein product: CASTADSTNEKLFF.

The chain joins TRBV9 to TRBJ1-6; unclear D gene. V was shortened by 3 bases and J by 10 bases, with 14 bases between the two germline ends. Germline CDR1 SGDLS, CDR2 YYNGEE. CDR3 length: 14 amino acids. CDR3 DNA sequence: TGTGCCAGCAGCGCCCGGCGGGGTTACTCACCCCTCCACTTT. Translated: CASSARRGYSPLHF.

This clone was recorded a few times. This sequence joins TRBV2 and TRBJ1-5; D is ambiguous. The CDR3 contains 14 residues. The V gene lost 3 bases and the J gene lost 4 bases, with 10 bases spanning the gap. The germline V gene encodes CDR1 SNHLY and CDR2 FYNNEI. The CDR3 loop is CASSDPRQNQPQHF. As DNA, the CDR3 is TGTGCCAGCAGTGACCCCAGGCAAAATCAGCCCCAGCATTTT.

The V gene is TRBV7-6, the J gene TRBJ2-3, with 7 bases matching TRBD2. Germline-derived CDR1 and CDR2 are SGHVS and FNYEAQ. V was pared by 4 bases and J by 2 bases, with 9 bases of the junction left unmatched. The CDR3 totals 16 residues. CDR3 in amino acids: CASSSMAGEVTDTQYF. CDR3 nucleotide sequence: TGTGCCAGCAGCTCGATGGCGGGAGAAGTCACAGATACGCAGTATTTT.

The chain employs TRBV5-1 and TRBJ2-7; 7 nucleotides match TRBD2. The CDR3 has 13 residues. In germline, CDR1 is SGHRS, CDR2 YFSETQ. Germline trimming cut 4 bases from V and 4 bases from J; bases unmatched to any gene: 5. The CDR3 protein is CASSAGLGYEQYF. CDR3 coding DNA: TGCGCCAGCAGCGCAGGACTAGGGTACGAGCAGTACTTC. The whole variable domain, filled in from reference TRBV5-1 and TRBJ2-7, reads KAGVTQTPRYLIKTRGQQVTLSCSPISGHRSVSWYQQTPGQGLQFLFEYFSETQRNKGNFPGRFSGRQFSNSRSEMNVSTLELGDSALYLCASSAGLGYEQYFGPGTRLTVT.

The rearrangement links TRBV4-1 to TRBJ2-7; 8 bases map to TRBD1. Germline V gene sequence: CDR1 MGHRA, CDR2 YSYEKL. This CDR3 has 15 residues. Trimming cost V 1 base and J 2 bases; bases outside gene matches: 4. CDR3 sequence (DNA): TGCGCCAGCAGCCAAGGACAGGGGAATCCCTACGAGCAGTACTTC. Translation: CASSQGQGNPYEQYF.

The chain couples TRBV6-1 to TRBJ2-7; 8 bases map to TRBD1. CDR1 and CDR2 (germline): MNHNS, SASEGT. The CDR3 is made up of 13 amino acids. J was trimmed by 4 bases and V by 8 bases; bases with no gene match: 7. The CDR3, as DNA: TGTGCCAGCTTCCGACAGGGGTCGTACGAGCAGTACTTC. Encoded protein: CASFRQGSYEQYF.

This clone occurred a few times. The CDR3 sequence is CASSQGGNEQFF. In DNA form, the CDR3 reads TGTGCCAGCAGCCAAGGAGGAAATGAGCAGTTCTTC. The chain has TRBV4-2 and TRBJ2-1; D unclear. In germline, CDR1 is LGHNA, CDR2 YNFKEQ. The V end was cut by 1 base, the J end by 7 bases, with 5 bases between. The CDR3 is 12 amino acids.

This chain links TRBV4-1 with TRBJ2-5; TRBD1 might be the D (6 bases). The V gene lost 4 bases and the J gene lost 2 bases, with 11 bases spanning the gap. Germline V gene lookup returns CDR1 MGHRA and CDR2 YSYEKL. The CDR3 runs 14 residues. CDR3: CASSLDRLQETQYF. The CDR3 DNA reads as TGCGCCAGCAGCCTAGACAGGCTACAAGAGACCCAGTACTTC.